This passage covers 16 T cell receptor beta chains from one sample sequenced in a study of cytomegalovirus exposure and HLA in healthy donors. Primers: 60 Vbeta forward and 13 Jbeta reverse. Measured with immunoSEQ multiplex PCR; TCRdb has only the in-frame clones, and not every one. This table has some 34,000 clones, 60% to 70% appearing once. Input material: PBMCs. The receptors here all came from a man aged 35 to 55 in good health and CMV-seropositive.

The sample holds one count of this clone. The chain recombines TRBV5-1 with TRBJ2-5; D is perhaps TRBD2 (6 bases). In germline, CDR1 is SGHRS, CDR2 YFSETQ. The V gene lost 0 bases and the J gene lost 5 bases, with 11 bases spanning the gap. The CDR3 runs to 14 residues. In nucleotides, the CDR3 is TGCGCCAGCAGCTTGGTTCCAGGGAGGGAGACCCAGTACTTC. The encoded protein is CASSLVPGRETQYF. The whole variable domain, remainder taken from reference TRBV5-1 and TRBJ2-5, is KAGVTQTPRYLIKTRGQQVTLSCSPISGHRSVSWYQQTPGQGLQFLFEYFSETQRNKGNFPGRFSGRQFSNSRSEMNVSTLELGDSALYLCASSLVPGRETQYFGPGTRLLVL.

V usage is TRBV28 and J usage is TRBJ1-5; TRBD1 might be the D (5 bases). The germline gives CDR1 MDHEN, CDR2 SYDVKM. The CDR3 consists of 16 residues. Trimming removed 2 bases at V and 1 base at J, with 12 bases between. As DNA, the CDR3 is TGTGCCAGCAGTTTACAGGGAAAAAGAAGCAATCAGCCCCAGCATTTT. Translation gives CASSLQGKRSNQPQHF.

V is TRBV5-1 and J is TRBJ2-1; 12 nucleotides align to TRBD2. This CDR3 comprises 15 residues. V shed 4 bases and J 4 bases; nucleotides not matched to a gene: 3. Germline V lookup: CDR1 SGHRS, CDR2 YFSETQ. CDR3 loop: CASSPGLAGYNEQFF. As DNA, the CDR3 is TGCGCCAGCAGCCCAGGACTAGCGGGGTACAATGAGCAGTTCTTC.

The chain combines TRBV11-1 with TRBJ1-5; unclear D gene. This CDR3 contains 14 residues. Per the germline V gene, CDR1 is SGHAT and CDR2 is FQDESV (reference sequence). V was pared by 6 bases and J by 1 base, with 10 bases between. The CDR3 DNA reads TGTGCCAGCAGTGCGGGAGAAAGCAATCAGCCCCAGCATTTT. Amino acid sequence: CASSAGESNQPQHF.

This clone was recorded once. The gene calls are TRBV11-2 and TRBJ1-3, with D hard to call. Germline CDR1 SGHAT, CDR2 FQNNGV. This CDR3 spans 15 amino acids. With 3 bases removed from V and 0 bases from J, the gap between germline ends came to 9 bases. CDR3 in DNA: TGTGCCAGCAGCTTCGAACGGGGCTCTGGAAACACCATATATTTT. Residues: CASSFERGSGNTIYF. The entire variable domain, with the rest obtained from reference TRBV11-2 and TRBJ1-3, is as follows: EAGVAQSPRYKIIEKRQSVAFWCNPISGHATLYWYQQILGQGPKLLIQFQNNGVVDDSQLPKDRFSAERLKGVDSTLKIQPAKLEDSAVYLCASSFERGSGNTIYFGEGSWLTVV.

This clone was detected once. The chain recombines TRBV18 with TRBJ1-2, with D possibly TRBD1 on 6 matching bases. Germline V gene sequence: CDR1 KGHSH, CDR2 LQKENI. The V end lost 1 base, the J end lost 5 bases, and 23 bases lay between the germline ends. The CDR3 is 18 residues long. The CDR3: CASSPRDTGYEVFYGYTF. CDR3 in DNA: TGTGCCAGCTCACCACGGGATACAGGGTATGAGGTGTTTTATGGCTACACCTTC.

This clone has a handful of counts. The chain recombines TRBV5-1 with TRBJ1-2; no firm D call. This CDR3 has 14 residues. The ends were cut back, 4 bases at V and 4 bases at J, with 14 bases in the middle. Germline-derived CDR1 and CDR2 are SGHRS and YFSETQ. CDR3 sequence reads: CASSPEAVGYGYTF. The CDR3 DNA sequence: TGCGCCAGCAGCCCGGAGGCAGTGGGCTATGGCTACACCTTC.

The chain uses TRBV7-9 and TRBJ2-7; TRBD1 aligns across 10 bases. The ends lost 4 bases at V and 5 bases at J; junction bases unmatched: 8. The germline gives CDR1 SEHNR, CDR2 FQNEAQ (reference sequence). This CDR3 contains 15 residues. DNA for the CDR3: TGTGCCAGCAGCTACCGACAGGGGGCCGCACACGAGCAGTACTTC. This codes for CASSYRQGAAHEQYF.

The chain carries TRBV5-1 and TRBJ2-2, with 9 bases that match TRBD1. This CDR3 contains 17 residues. Germline-derived CDR1 and CDR2 are SGHRS and YFSETQ. V dropped 0 bases and J dropped 6; count of bases not matched to a gene: 9. The CDR3 DNA reads TGCGCCAGCAGCTTGGCCTTCCTCGGACAGGGGTCCGGGGAGCTGTTTTTT. As protein: CASSLAFLGQGSGELFF.

The V and J genes are TRBV11-2 and TRBJ1-1; D is uncertain. Per germline, CDR1 SGHAT and CDR2 FQNNGV. This CDR3 spans 16 amino acids. The V gene lost 5 bases and the J gene lost 0 bases, with 16 bases spanning the gap. The CDR3 DNA reads TGTGCCAGCAGCCCACCTACGTGGCGGATGAACACTGAAGCTTTCTTT. Residues: CASSPPTWRMNTEAFF.

In its sample, this clone was seen a few times. The chain couples TRBV6-5 to TRBJ1-6; TRBD1 agrees at 7 bases. Looked up from germline, CDR1 is MNHEY and CDR2 is SVGAGI. The trim removed 4 bases at V and 14 bases at J, leaving 8 bases unmatched. The CDR3 has 13 residues. CDR3 nucleotides: TGTGCCAGCAGTTCCGGACAGGACATCACCCTCCACTTT. Translating gives CASSSGQDITLHF.

V is TRBV6-1 and J is TRBJ1-5; the D gene is possibly TRBD1 (6 bases). The germline gives CDR1 MNHNS, CDR2 SASEGT. This CDR3 is built from 17 residues. V was clipped by 4 bases and J by 0 bases, with 16 bases between them. CDR3 coding DNA: TGTGCCAGCAGTGGCACCGGGACACAATATAGCAATCAGCCCCAGCATTTT. It translates to CASSGTGTQYSNQPQHF.

This clone has a handful of counts. The chain uses TRBV27 and TRBJ1-6; 12 bases map to TRBD1. Losses at the gene ends were 4 bases for V and 7 bases for J; bases not matched to a gene: 2. The CDR3 covers 15 residues. In germline, CDR1 is MNHEY, CDR2 SMNVEV (reference sequence). The chain's CDR3 is CASSYGTGGNSPLHF. The CDR3 DNA follows: TGTGCCAGCAGTTACGGGACAGGGGGCAATTCACCCCTCCACTTT.

As DNA, the CDR3 is TGTGCCAGCAGCTTAGGGGGGAAGGAGGGAGAGACCCAGTACTTC. Translated, it gives CASSLGGKEGETQYF. The genes are TRBV7-2 and TRBJ2-5; tentative D call: TRBD2 (6 bases). The CDR3 is 15 residues long. V lost 1 base, J lost 4 bases, and 13 bases lay in between. The germline CDR1 and CDR2 sequences are SGHTA and FQGNSA. Supplemented by reference TRBV7-2 and TRBJ2-5, the full variable domain reads GAGVSQSPSNKVTEKGKDVELRCDPISGHTALYWYRQSLGQGLEFLIYFQGNSAPDKSGLPSDRFSAERTGGSVSTLTIQRTQQEDSAVYLCASSLGGKEGETQYFGPGTRLLVL.

By frequency in the sample, this clone is medium-sized. One end of the junction fails to match germline, which may point to a read error. V and J are TRBV28 and TRBJ1-1; D is uncertain. Germline CDR1 reads MDHEN; CDR2 reads SYDVKM. The CDR3 spans 11 residues. The CDR3 reads CALPLNTEAFF. CDR3 sequence (DNA): TGCGCCCTACCATTGAACACTGAAGCTTTCTTT.

The chain employs TRBV7-9 and TRBJ2-1, with 9 bases fitting TRBD1. The CDR3 totals 14 residues. CDR1 and CDR2 from the germline V gene are SEHNR and FQNEAQ (reference sequence). The V gene end was trimmed by 4 bases and the J gene end by 7 bases; junction bases not matched to a gene: 5. The CDR3 region is CASSSTGGWNEQFF. The DNA of the CDR3 is TGTGCCAGCAGCTCGACAGGGGGTTGGAATGAGCAGTTCTTC. Looking up the rest from reference TRBV7-9 and TRBJ2-1 gives the full variable domain: DTGVSQNPRHKITKRGQNVTFRCDPISEHNRLYWYRQTLGQGPEFLTYFQNEAQLEKSRLLSDRFSAERPKGSFSTLEIQRTEQGDSAMYLCASSSTGGWNEQFFGPGTRLTVL.